This TCR beta chain was observed in a study of blood T cell repertoires in COVID-19. The sample holds a few counts of this clone. This CDR3 comprises 15 residues. Per the germline V gene, CDR1 is SEHNR and CDR2 is FQNEAQ (reference sequence). Trimming took 6 bases from V and 4 from J; bases not matched to a gene: 11. Assay used: immunoSEQ multiplex PCR; TCRdb lists only in-frame clones, some missing. The sample consists of some 510,000 clones, over 75% of them appearing once. Participants had their cohort set by participant-reported clinical history. This rearrangement joins TRBV7-9 to TRBJ1-2; 7 nucleotides line up with TRBD1. The sequence was collected from a woman in her thirties or forties who had recovered from COVID-19. The sample was PBMCs or T cells enriched from blood (not recorded which). CDR3 protein: CASSLPGTDFYGYTF. The DNA for the CDR3 is TGTGCCAGCAGTCTCCCCGGGACAGACTTCTATGGCTACACCTTC. The full variable domain, its missing parts supplied by reference TRBV7-9 and TRBJ1-2, is DTGVSQNPRHKITKRGQNVTFRCDPISEHNRLYWYRQTLGQGPEFLTYFQNEAQLEKSRLLSDRFSAERPKGSFSTLEIQRTEQGDSAMYLCASSLPGTDFYGYTFGSGTRLTVV.